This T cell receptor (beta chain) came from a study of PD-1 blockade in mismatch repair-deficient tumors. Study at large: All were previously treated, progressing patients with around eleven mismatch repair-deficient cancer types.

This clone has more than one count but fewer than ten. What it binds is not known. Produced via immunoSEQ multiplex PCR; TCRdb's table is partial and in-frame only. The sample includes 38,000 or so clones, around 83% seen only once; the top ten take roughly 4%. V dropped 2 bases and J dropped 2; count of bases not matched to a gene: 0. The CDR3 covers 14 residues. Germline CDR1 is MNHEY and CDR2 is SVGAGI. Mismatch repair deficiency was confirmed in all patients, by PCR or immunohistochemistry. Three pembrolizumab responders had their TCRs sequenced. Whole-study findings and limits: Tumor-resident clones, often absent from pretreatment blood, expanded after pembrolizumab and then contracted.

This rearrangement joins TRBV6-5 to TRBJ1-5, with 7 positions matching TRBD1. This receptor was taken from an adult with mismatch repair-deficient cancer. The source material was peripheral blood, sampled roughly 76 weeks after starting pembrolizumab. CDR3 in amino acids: CASSYGQGNQPQHF. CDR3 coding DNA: TGTGCCAGCAGTTACGGACAGGGCAATCAGCCCCAGCATTTT.